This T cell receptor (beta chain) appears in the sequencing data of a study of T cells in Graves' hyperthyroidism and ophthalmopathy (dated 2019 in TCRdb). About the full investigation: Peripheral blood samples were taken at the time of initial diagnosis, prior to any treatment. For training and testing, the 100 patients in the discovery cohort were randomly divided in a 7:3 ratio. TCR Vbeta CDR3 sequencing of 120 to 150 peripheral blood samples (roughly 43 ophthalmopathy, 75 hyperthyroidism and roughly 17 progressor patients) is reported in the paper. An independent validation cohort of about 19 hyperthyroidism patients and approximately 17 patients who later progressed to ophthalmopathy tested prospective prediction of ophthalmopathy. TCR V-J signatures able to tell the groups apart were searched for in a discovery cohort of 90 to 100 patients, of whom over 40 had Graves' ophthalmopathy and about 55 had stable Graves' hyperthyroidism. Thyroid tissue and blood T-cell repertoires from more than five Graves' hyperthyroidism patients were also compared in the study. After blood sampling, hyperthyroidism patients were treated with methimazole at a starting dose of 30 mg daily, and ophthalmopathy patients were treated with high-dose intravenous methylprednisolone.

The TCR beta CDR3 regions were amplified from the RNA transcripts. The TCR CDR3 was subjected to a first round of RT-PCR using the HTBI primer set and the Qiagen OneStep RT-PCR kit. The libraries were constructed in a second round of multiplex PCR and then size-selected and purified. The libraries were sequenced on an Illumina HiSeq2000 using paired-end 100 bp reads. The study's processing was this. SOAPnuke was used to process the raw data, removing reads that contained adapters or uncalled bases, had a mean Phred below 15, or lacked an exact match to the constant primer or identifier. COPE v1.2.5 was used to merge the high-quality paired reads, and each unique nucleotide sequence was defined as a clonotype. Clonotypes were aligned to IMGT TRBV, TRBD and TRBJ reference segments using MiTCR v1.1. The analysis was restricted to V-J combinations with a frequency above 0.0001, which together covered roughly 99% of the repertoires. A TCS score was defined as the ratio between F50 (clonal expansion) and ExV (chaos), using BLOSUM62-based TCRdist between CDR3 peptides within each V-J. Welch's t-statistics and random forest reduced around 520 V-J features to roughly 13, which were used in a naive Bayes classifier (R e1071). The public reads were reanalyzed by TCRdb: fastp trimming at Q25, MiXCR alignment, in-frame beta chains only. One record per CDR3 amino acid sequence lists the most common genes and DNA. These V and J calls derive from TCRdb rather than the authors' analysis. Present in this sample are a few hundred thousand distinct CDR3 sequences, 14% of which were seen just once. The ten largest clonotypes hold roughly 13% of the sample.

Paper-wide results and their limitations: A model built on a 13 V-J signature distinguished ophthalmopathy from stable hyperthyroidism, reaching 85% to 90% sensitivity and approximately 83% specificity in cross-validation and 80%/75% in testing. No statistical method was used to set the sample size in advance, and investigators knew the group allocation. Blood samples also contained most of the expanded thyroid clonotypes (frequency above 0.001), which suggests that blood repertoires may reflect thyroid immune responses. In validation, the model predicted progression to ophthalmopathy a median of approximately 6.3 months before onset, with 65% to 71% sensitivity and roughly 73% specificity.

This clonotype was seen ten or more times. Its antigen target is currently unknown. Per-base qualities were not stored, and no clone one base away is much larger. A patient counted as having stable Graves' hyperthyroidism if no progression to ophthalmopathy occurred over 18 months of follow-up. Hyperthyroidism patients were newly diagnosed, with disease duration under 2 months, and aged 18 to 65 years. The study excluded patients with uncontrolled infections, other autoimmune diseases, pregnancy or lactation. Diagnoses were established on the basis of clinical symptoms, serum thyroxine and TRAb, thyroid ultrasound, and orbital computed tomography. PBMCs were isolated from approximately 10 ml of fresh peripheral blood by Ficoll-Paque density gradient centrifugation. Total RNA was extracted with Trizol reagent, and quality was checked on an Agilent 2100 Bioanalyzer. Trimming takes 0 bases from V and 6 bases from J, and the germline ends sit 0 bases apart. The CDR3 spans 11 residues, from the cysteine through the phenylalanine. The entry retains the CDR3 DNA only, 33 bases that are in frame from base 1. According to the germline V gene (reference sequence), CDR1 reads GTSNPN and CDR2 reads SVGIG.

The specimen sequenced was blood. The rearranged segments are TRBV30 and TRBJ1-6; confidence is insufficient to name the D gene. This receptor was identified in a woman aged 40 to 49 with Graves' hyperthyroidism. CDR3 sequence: CAWSVNSPLHF. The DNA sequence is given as TGTGCCTGGAGTGTTAATTCACCCCTCCACTTT. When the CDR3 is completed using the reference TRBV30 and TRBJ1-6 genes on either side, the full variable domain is SQTIHQWPATLVQPVGSPLSLECTVEGTSNPNLYWYRQAAGRGLQLLFYSVGIGQISSEVPQNLSASRPQDRQFILSSKKLLLSDSGFYLCAWSVNSPLHFGNGTRLTVT.